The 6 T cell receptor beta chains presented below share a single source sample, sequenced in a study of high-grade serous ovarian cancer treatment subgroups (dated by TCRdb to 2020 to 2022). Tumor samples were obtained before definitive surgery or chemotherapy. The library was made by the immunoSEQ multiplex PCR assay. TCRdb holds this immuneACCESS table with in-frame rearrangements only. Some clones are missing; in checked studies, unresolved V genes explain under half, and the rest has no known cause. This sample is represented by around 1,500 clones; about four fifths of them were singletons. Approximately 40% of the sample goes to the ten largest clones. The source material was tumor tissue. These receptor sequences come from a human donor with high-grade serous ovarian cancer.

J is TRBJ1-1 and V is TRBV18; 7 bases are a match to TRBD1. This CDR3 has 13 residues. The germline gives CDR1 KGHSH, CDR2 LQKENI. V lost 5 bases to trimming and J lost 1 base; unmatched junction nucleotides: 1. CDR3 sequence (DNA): TGTGCCAGCTCAGACAGGGCGAACACTGAAGCTTTCTTT. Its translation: CASSDRANTEAFF.

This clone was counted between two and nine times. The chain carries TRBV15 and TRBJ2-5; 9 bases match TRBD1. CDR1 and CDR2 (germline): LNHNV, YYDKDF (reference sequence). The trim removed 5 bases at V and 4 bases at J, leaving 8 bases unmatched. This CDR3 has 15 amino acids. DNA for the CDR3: TGTGCCACCAGCGGCCGACAGGGGGAAGGAGAGACCCAGTACTTC. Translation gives CATSGRQGEGETQYF.

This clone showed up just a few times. CDR3 residues: CASSLTSTNTGELFF. Written as DNA, the CDR3 is TGTGCCAGCAGCTTAACTTCTACGAACACCGGGGAGCTGTTTTTT. The chain uses TRBV7-9 and TRBJ2-2, with D unresolved. The V gene lost 2 bases and the J gene lost 0 bases, with 7 bases spanning the gap. The CDR3 sequence is 15 residues long. The germline gives CDR1 SEHNR, CDR2 FQNEAQ (reference sequence).

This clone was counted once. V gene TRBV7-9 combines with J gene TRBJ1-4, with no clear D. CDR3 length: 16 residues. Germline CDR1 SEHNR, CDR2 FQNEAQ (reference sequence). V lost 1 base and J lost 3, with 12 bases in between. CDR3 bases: TGTGCCAGCAGCTTAGGTTCAGGAGGACCTAATGAAAAACTGTTTTTT. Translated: CASSLGSGGPNEKLFF. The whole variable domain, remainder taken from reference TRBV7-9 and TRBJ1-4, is DTGVSQNPRHKITKRGQNVTFRCDPISEHNRLYWYRQTLGQGPEFLTYFQNEAQLEKSRLLSDRFSAERPKGSFSTLEIQRTEQGDSAMYLCASSLGSGGPNEKLFFGSGTQLSVL.

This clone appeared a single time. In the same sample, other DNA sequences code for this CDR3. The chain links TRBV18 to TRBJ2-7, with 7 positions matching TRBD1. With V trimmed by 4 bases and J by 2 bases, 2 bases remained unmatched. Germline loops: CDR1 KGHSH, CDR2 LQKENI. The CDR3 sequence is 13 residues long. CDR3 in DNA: TGTGCCAGCTCACGGGACAGCACCTACGAGCAGTACTTC. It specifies CASSRDSTYEQYF.

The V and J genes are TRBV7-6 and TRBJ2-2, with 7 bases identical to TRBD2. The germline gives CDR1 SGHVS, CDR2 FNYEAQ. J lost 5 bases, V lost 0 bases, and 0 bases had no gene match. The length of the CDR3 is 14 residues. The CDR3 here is CASSLAGRTGELFF. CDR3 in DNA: TGTGCCAGCAGCTTAGCCGGGAGGACCGGGGAGCTGTTTTTT.